The T cell receptor beta chain under discussion was sequenced for a study of Ad26.COV2.S vaccination and SARS-CoV-2 variants. About the research overall: Trial arm assignment for the donor was COV1001 Ad26.COV2.S. The authors gave Ad26.COV2.S intramuscularly, either once or twice 56 days apart.

CDR3 size: 16 residues. Trimming cost V 1 base and J 4 bases, with 11 bases left between them. The germline gives CDR1 LGHNA, CDR2 YNFKEQ. The treatment denotes: 15 to 20 received Ad26.COV2.S at low or high dose, single or two shots; 5 received placebo; per-sample allocation not given. Each sample was drawn 63 days after the first injection (of vaccine or placebo). The administered vaccine (an Ad26 vector) expressed Wuhan-strain SARS-CoV-2 spike. Libraries were prepared by immunoSEQ multiplex PCR; TCRdb keeps only in-frame clonotypes and omits some of them. Of hundreds of thousands of clones in the sample, roughly 87% were seen once.

The clonotype comes from a person aged 18-60 years who received the Ad26.COV2.S COVID-19 vaccine or a placebo. V and J are TRBV4-2 and TRBJ1-6, with D hard to call. This sample comprised peripheral blood, obtained in a trial of Ad26.COV2.S vaccine versus placebo. The chain's CDR3 is CASSQVERRYNSPLHF. The CDR3 coding sequence is TGTGCCAGCAGCCAAGTTGAACGGAGATATAATTCACCCCTCCACTTT.